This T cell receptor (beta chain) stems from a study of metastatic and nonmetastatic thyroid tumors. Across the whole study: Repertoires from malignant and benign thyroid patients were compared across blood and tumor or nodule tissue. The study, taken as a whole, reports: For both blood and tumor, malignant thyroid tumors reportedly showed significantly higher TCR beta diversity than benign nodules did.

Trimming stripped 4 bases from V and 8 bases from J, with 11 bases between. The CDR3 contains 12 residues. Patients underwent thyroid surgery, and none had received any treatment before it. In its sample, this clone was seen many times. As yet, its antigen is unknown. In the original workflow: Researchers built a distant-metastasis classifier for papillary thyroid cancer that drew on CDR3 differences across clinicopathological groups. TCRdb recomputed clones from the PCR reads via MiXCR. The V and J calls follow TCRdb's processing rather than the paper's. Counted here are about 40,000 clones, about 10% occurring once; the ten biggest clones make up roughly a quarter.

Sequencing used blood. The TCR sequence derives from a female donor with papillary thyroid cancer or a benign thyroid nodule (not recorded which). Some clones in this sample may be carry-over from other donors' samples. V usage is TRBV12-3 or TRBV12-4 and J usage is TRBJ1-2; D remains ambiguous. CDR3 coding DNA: TGTGCCAGCAGTTCCCGCCCCTGGGGCTACACCTTC. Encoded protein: CASSSRPWGYTF.